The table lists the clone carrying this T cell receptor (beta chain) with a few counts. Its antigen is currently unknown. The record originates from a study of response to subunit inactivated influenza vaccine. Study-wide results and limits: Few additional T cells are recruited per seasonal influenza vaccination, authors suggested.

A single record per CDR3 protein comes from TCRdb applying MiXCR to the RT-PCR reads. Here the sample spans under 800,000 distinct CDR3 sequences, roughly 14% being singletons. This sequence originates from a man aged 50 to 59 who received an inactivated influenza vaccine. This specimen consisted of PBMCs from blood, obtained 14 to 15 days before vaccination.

CDR3 DNA sequence: TGCGCCAGCAGCCAAGCTCAAGCAACAGATACGCAGTATTTT. Residues: CASSQAQATDTQYF. V is TRBV4-1 and J is TRBJ2-3; D is undetermined. From germline, CDR1 is MGHRA and CDR2 YSYEKL. Between the trimmed V and J ends, which lost 1 base and 3 bases, there was a span of 8 bases. The CDR3 consists of 14 residues.